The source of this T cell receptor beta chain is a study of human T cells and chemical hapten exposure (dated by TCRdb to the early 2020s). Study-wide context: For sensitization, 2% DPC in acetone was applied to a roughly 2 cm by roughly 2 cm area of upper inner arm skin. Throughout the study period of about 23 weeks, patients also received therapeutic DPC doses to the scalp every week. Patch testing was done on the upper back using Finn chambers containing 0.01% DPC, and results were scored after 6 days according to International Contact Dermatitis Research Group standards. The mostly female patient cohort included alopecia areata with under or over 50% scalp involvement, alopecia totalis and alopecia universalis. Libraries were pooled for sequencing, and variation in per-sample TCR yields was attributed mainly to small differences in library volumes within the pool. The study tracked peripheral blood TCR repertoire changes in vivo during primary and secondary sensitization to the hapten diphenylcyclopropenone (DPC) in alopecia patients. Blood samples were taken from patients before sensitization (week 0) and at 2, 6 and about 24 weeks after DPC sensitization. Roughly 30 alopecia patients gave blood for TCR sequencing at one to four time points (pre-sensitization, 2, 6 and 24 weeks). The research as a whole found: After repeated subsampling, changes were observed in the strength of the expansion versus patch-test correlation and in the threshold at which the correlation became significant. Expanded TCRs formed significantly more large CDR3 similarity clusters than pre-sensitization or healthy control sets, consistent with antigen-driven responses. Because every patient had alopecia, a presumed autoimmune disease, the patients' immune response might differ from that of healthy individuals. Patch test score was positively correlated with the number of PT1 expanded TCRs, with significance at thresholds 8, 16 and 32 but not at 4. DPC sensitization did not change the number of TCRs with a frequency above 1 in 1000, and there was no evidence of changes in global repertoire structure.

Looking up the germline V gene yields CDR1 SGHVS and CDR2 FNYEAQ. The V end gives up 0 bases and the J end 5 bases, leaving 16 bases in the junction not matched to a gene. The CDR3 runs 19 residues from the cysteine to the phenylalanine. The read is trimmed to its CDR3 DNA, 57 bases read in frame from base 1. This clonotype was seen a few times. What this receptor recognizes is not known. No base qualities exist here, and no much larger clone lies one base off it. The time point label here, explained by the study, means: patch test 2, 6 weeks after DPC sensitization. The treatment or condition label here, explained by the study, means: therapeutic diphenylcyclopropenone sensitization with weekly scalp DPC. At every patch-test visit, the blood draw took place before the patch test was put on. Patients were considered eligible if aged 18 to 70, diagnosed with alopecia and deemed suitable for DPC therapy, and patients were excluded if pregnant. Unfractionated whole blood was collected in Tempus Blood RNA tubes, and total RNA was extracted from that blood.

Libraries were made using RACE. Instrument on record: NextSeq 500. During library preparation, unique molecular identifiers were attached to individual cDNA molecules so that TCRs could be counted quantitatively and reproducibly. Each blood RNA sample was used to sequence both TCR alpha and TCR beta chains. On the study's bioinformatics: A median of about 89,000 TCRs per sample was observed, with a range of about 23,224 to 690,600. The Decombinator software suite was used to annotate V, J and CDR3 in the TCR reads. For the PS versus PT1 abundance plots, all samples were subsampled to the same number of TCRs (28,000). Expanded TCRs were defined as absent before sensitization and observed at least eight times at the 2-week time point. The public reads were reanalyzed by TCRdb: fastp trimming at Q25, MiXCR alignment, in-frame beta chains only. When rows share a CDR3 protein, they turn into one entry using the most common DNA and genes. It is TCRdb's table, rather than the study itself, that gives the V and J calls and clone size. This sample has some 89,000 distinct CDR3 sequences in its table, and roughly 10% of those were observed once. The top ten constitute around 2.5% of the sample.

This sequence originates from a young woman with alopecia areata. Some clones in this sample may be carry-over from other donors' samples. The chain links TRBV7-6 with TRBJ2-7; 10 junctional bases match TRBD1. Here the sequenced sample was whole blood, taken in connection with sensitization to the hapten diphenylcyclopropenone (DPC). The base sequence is TGTGCCAGCAGCTTAGCCCCCGGGGGCCCCGGGACAGGGGCGGACGAGCAGTACTTC. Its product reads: CASSLAPGGPGTGADEQYF.